The clone carrying this T cell receptor beta chain was recorded only once. Some clones are missing from TCRdb's copy, which holds only in-frame ones; the method was immunoSEQ multiplex PCR. Seen here are nearly 110,000 clones, about 87% observed once, and the top ten hold 1.5% to 2%. The sample originates from a study of cytomegalovirus exposure and HLA in healthy donors. Germline V gene lookup returns CDR1 MNHEY and CDR2 SMNVEV (reference sequence). Trimming cost V 6 bases and J 0 bases, with 16 bases left between them. The CDR3 is 16 amino acids. Material: PBMCs. This receptor was identified in a woman younger than 30 in good health and CMV-seropositive. The chain employs TRBV27 and TRBJ2-3; D call uncertain. Here the CDR3 reads CASSTTHFLSTDTQYF. The CDR3 DNA reads TGTGCCAGCAGCACTACCCACTTCCTGAGCACAGATACGCAGTATTTT.